This TCR beta chain was documented in a study of T-cell memory formation after mild COVID-19. As for the study in general: Among the donors, TCR clusters were largely specific to each donor. Study observations and caveats: Among contracting clones, CD4+ were mainly CM/EM and CD8+ enriched in EMRA. Certain responding clones were present in pre-infection memory, suggesting participation of cross-reactive memory.

TCR alpha and TCR beta cDNA libraries with sample barcodes and UMIs came from 5'RACE using constant-segment primers. TCRdb reanalysed the 5' RACE reads using MiXCR and keeps one entry per CDR3 protein. The sample contains under 250,000 distinct CDR3 sequences, about 9.2% of which appear only once. On this clonotype: Its cognate antigen is unknown.

The source of this sequence is a young man who had mild COVID-19 (a few samples of this study predate the infection). Cell type and time point are not known. Sequencing used PBMCs or a T cell subset sorted from them (not recorded which).

Written as DNA, the CDR3 is TGTGCCAGCAGCCCCCTCGGCGCGGGGGGATACAATGAGCAGTTCTTC. Translated, it gives CASSPLGAGGYNEQFF. This chain uses TRBV3-1 with TRBJ2-1; 8 bases are a match to TRBD2. Germline-derived CDR1 and CDR2 are LGHDT and YNNKEL (reference sequence). V dropped 4 bases and J dropped 4; count of bases not matched to a gene: 9. The CDR3 runs to 16 residues.